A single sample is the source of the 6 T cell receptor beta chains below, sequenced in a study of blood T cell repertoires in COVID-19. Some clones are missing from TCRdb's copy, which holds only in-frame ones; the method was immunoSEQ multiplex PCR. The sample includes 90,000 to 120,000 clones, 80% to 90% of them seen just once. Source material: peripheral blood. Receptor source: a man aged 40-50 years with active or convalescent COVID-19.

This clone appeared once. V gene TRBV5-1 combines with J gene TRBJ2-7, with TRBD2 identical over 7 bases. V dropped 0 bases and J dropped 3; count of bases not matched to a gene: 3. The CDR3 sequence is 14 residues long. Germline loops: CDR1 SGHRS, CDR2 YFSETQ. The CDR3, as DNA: TGCGCCAGCAGCTTGGTGGGAGGGAACTACGAGCAGTACTTC. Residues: CASSLVGGNYEQYF.

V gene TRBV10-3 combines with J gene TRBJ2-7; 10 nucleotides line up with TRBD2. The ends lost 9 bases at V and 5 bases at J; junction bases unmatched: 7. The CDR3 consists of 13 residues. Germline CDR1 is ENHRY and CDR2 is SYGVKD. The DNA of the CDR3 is TGTGCCATTAGGACTAGCGGACCCAACGAGCAGTACTTC. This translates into CAIRTSGPNEQYF.

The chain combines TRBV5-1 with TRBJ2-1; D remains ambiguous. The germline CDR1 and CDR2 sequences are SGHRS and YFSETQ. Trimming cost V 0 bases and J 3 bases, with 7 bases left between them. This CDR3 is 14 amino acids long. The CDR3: CASSLVNNYNEQFF. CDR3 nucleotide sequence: TGCGCCAGCAGCTTGGTGAACAACTACAATGAGCAGTTCTTC.

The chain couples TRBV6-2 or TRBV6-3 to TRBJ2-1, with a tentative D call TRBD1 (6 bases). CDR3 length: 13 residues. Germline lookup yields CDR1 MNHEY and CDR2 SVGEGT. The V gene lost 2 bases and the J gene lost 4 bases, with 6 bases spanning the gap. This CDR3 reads CASSYTGYNEQFF. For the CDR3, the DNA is TGTGCCAGCAGTTACACAGGGTACAATGAGCAGTTCTTC.

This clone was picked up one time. The CDR3 loop reads CASSYAGATEAFF. CDR3 DNA sequence: TGTGCCAGCAGTTACGCGGGTGCCACTGAAGCTTTCTTT. This chain joins TRBV6-2 or TRBV6-3 and TRBJ1-1, with D unclear. Trimming shortened V by 2 bases and J by 4 bases, and 8 bases separated the two germline ends. The CDR3 is made up of 13 amino acids. In germline, CDR1 is MNHEY, CDR2 SVGEGT.

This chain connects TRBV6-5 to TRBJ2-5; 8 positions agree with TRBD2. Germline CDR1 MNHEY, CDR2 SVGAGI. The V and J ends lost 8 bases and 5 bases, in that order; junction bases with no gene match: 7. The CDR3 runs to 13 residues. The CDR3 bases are TGTGCCAGCCAGCGCGGGGGGAGGGAGACCCAGTACTTC. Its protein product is CASQRGGRETQYF.